The clone carrying this T cell receptor (beta chain) turned up a few times. What it binds is not known. This record belongs to a study of cytomegalovirus exposure and HLA in healthy donors. Points from the study as a whole: Sequencing likely caused a cluster of highly shared sequence variants.

Primers: 60 Vbeta forward and 13 Jbeta reverse. The repertoire was sequenced with immunoSEQ multiplex PCR; TCRdb's copy has only in-frame clones and lacks some. The sample contains just over 80,000 clones, 60% to 85% of which appear only once. Germline CDR1 MGHRA, CDR2 YSYEKL. The CDR3 consists of 11 residues. Trimming removed 5 bases from V and 7 bases from J; junction bases left unmatched: 1. The donors (healthy individuals) were bone marrow donors. The sequence was collected from a man aged 18 to 29 in good health and CMV-seropositive. What was sequenced was PBMCs. The genes are TRBV4-1 and TRBJ2-5; 7 nucleotides match TRBD1. CDR3 region: CASSSGGTQYF. As DNA, the CDR3 is TGCGCCAGCAGCTCAGGGGGGACCCAGTACTTC.